These T cell receptor beta chains were read from a single sample in a study of T cell responses to AZD1222 COVID-19 vaccine. Generated by immunoSEQ multiplex PCR, the TCRdb table keeps only in-frame clones and is missing some. Of about 94,000 clones detected, around 90% appear once; the ten largest clones hold 8.4%. Material: peripheral blood, obtained on day 0 of AZD1222 vaccination. Source of these receptors: an adult in good health. The CDR3 runs from the conserved cysteine through the conserved F or W. A D gene is named only where the DNA matches it firmly. Only some rows state a clone size, as once, few, many or a class for expanded clones.

TRBD1	TRBV18	TRBJ2-3	NA	CASSPPNRGIDTQYF	TGTGCCAGCTCACCACCGAACAGGGGAATAGATACGCAGTATTTT
TRBD2	TRBV13	TRBJ2-1	few	CASSPGTSRYNEQFF	TGTGCCAGCAGCCCCGGGACTAGCCGCTACAATGAGCAGTTCTTC
NA	TRBV6-9	TRBJ2-3	NA	CASKSDSPRADTQYF	TGTGCCAGCAAGAGCGACTCACCCCGGGCAGATACGCAGTATTTT
NA	TRBV6-5	TRBJ1-6	once	CASSYVPINSPLHF	TGTGCCAGCAGTTATGTCCCGATAAATTCACCCCTCCACTTT
TRBD1	TRBV10-3	TRBJ1-1	NA	CAISDQTGERTEAFF	TGTGCCATCAGTGACCAGACAGGGGAGAGGACTGAAGCTTTCTTT
NA	TRBV5-8	TRBJ2-1	few	CASSRTGRAAYNEQFF	TGTGCCAGCAGCAGGACAGGGAGGGCGGCCTACAATGAGCAGTTCTTC
TRBD1	TRBV19	TRBJ1-4	NA	CASRDRRLNEKLFF	TGTGCCAGTAGGGACAGGCGGCTTAATGAAAAACTGTTTTTT
NA	TRBV3-1/TRBV3-2	TRBJ2-2	NA	CASSPEMAGANTGELFF	TGTGCCAGCAGTCCCGAAATGGCGGGGGCTAACACCGGGGAGCTGTTTTTT
NA	TRBV3-1/TRBV3-2	TRBJ2-7	NA	CASSRPRGSSYEQYF	TGTGCCAGCAGCCGACCCCGGGGGAGCTCCTACGAGCAGTACTTC
NA	TRBV7-6	TRBJ1-6	NA	CASNKTWLGYSPLHF	TGTGCCAGCAACAAGACGTGGTTGGGATATTCACCCCTCCACTTT
NA	TRBV7-2	TRBJ1-2	NA	CASSLSQLNYGYTF	TGTGCCAGCAGCTTATCACAGTTAAACTATGGCTACACCTTC
NA	TRBV13	TRBJ2-1	NA	CASSLDQAPYNEQFF	TGTGCCAGCAGCTTAGACCAGGCCCCCTACAATGAGCAGTTCTTC
TRBD2	TRBV6-4	TRBJ2-1	NA	CASSDRGEAGEQFF	TGTGCCAGCAGTGATCGGGGAGAAGCGGGGGAGCAGTTCTTC
TRBD2	TRBV4-3	TRBJ2-3	NA	CASSLAGVDTQYF	TGCGCCAGCAGCTTAGCGGGGGTTGATACGCAGTATTTT
NA	TRBV29-1	TRBJ2-3	NA	CSVEGGASTDTQYF	TGCAGCGTTGAAGGGGGGGCTAGCACAGATACGCAGTATTTT
NA	TRBV12-3/TRBV12-4	TRBJ1-1	NA	CASSTEKAFF	TGTGCCAGCAGTACAGAAAAAGCTTTCTTT
NA	TRBV10-1	TRBJ2-6	NA	CASKLAGANVLTF	TGCGCCAGCAAGCTAGCTGGGGCCAACGTCCTGACTTTC
TRBD2	TRBV6-2/TRBV6-3	TRBJ2-1	NA	CASSPQIAGGMRNEQFF	TGTGCCAGCAGCCCCCAAATAGCGGGGGGGATGAGGAATGAGCAGTTCTTC
NA	TRBV7-8	TRBJ2-7	NA	CASSLPTGTLQDEQYF	TGTGCCAGCAGCTTACCGACTGGGACCCTCCAGGACGAGCAGTACTTC
NA	TRBV27	TRBJ2-3	NA	CASSLSQGWADTQYF	TGTGCCAGCAGTTTATCTCAGGGGTGGGCAGATACGCAGTATTTT
NA	TRBV28	TRBJ1-2	NA	CASSLRFPLYGYTF	TGTGCCAGCAGTTTGAGGTTCCCCCTCTATGGCTACACCTTC
NA	TRBV5-6	TRBJ2-7	once	CASSLRQGYYEQYF	TGTGCCAGCAGCTTAAGGCAGGGGTATTACGAGCAGTACTTC
NA	TRBV18	TRBJ2-2	NA	CASSLGTPGTGELFF	TGTGCCAGCTCACTCGGGACACCGGGCACCGGGGAGCTGTTTTTT
NA	TRBV7-9	TRBJ2-1	NA	CASSTDPGSNEQFF	TGTGCCAGCAGCACAGACCCGGGCAGCAATGAGCAGTTCTTC
NA	TRBV9	TRBJ2-1	NA	CASSTRDHRESKFF	TGTGCCAGCAGCACTCGGGACCACAGAGAGTCGAAGTTCTTC
TRBD1	TRBV27	TRBJ2-1	NA	CASTPGQGVEQFF	TGTGCCAGCACCCCAGGACAGGGGGTTGAGCAGTTCTTC
NA	TRBV6-5	TRBJ2-7	NA	CACQQVLYEQYF	TGTGCCTGCCAACAGGTCCTCTACGAGCAGTACTTC
NA	TRBV9	TRBJ1-5	NA	CASSATGSHQPQHF	TGTGCCAGCAGCGCCACAGGGTCCCATCAGCCCCAGCATTTT
TRBD1	TRBV6-2/TRBV6-3	TRBJ2-7	NA	CASSHLGQEAYEQYF	TGTGCCAGCAGCCACCTCGGACAGGAGGCCTACGAGCAGTACTTC
TRBD2	TRBV7-6	TRBJ2-7	NA	CASSLSTGTRAYEQYF	TGTGCCAGCAGCTTATCAACCGGGACTAGGGCCTACGAGCAGTACTTC
TRBD2	TRBV6-5	TRBJ2-3	NA	CASSYPPSGGTDTQYF	TGTGCCAGCAGTTACCCTCCTAGCGGGGGGACAGATACGCAGTATTTT
NA	TRBV27	TRBJ1-4	NA	CASSLFLGPNEKLFF	TGTGCCAGCAGTTTATTTTTGGGACCTAATGAAAAACTGTTTTTT
NA	TRBV25-1	TRBJ2-3	NA	CASSEQSGTLKRTQYF	TGTGCCAGCAGTGAACAGTCGGGGACCCTAAAAAGGACGCAGTATTTT
TRBD1	TRBV7-9	TRBJ1-3	NA	CASSLGTDNFSGNTIYF	TGTGCCAGCAGCCTTGGGACAGACAACTTCTCTGGAAACACCATATATTTT
NA	TRBV4-1	TRBJ2-6	NA	CASSQETGGSSGANVLTF	TGCGCCAGCAGCCAGGAGACAGGCGGAAGCTCTGGGGCCAACGTCCTGACTTTC
TRBD1	TRBV18	TRBJ2-1	NA	CASSPIPGQGPNEQFF	TGTGCCAGCTCACCCATCCCGGGACAGGGCCCCAATGAGCAGTTCTTC
NA	TRBV5-1	TRBJ1-2	NA	CASSPRQVNYGYTF	TGCGCCAGCAGCCCCCGGCAGGTTAACTATGGCTACACCTTC
TRBD1	TRBV29-1	TRBJ1-6	NA	CSVADREDSPLHF	TGCAGCGTAGCCGACAGGGAGGATTCACCCCTCCACTTT
NA	TRBV6-2/TRBV6-3	TRBJ1-6	medium-sized	CASSLGGPPLHF	TGTGCCAGCAGTCTTGGGGGCCCACCCCTCCACTTT
TRBD1	TRBV5-4	TRBJ1-1	NA	CAWTGGINTEAFF	TGTGCCTGGACAGGGGGGATTAACACTGAAGCTTTCTTT
NA	TRBV3-1/TRBV3-2	TRBJ2-7	few	CASSPEGHTREQYF	TGTGCCAGCAGCCCAGAAGGGCACACAAGAGAGCAGTACTTC
NA	TRBV14	TRBJ1-6	NA	CASSQGQGKNSPLHF	TGTGCCAGCAGCCAAGGGCAGGGCAAAAATTCACCCCTCCACTTT
NA	TRBV3-1/TRBV3-2	TRBJ1-2	NA	CASSQGVQVYGYTF	TGTGCCAGCAGCCAAGGGGTACAGGTCTATGGCTACACCTTC
NA	TRBV7-3	TRBJ1-1	NA	CASSLTGQGNTEAFF	TGTGCCAGCAGCTTAACGGGTCAGGGTAACACTGAAGCTTTCTTT
TRBD1	TRBV9	TRBJ1-3	once	CASRGQGAGGNTIYF	TGTGCCAGCAGGGGACAGGGGGCGGGCGGAAACACCATATATTTT
NA	TRBV5-1	TRBJ1-2	NA	CASSLAGTAAYGYTF	TGCGCCAGCAGCTTGGCCGGCACAGCCGCCTATGGCTACACCTTC
NA	TRBV7-2	TRBJ1-1	once	CASSAHGTPNTEAFF	TGTGCCAGCAGCGCTCACGGGACACCGAACACTGAAGCTTTCTTT
TRBD1	TRBV3-1/TRBV3-2	TRBJ1-1	once	CASSQPGQLEAFF	TGTGCCAGCAGCCAGCCGGGACAGCTAGAAGCTTTCTTT
NA	TRBV27	TRBJ1-2	NA	CASTLIGQHFRLGGYTF	TGTGCCAGCACTCTTATCGGACAGCACTTTCGGCTCGGTGGCTACACCTTC
TRBD1	TRBV19	TRBJ1-5	once	CASSIGDRLSNQPQHF	TGTGCCAGTAGTATCGGGGACAGGTTAAGCAATCAGCCCCAGCATTTT
TRBD1	TRBV7-6	TRBJ1-5	NA	CASSSGTGGNQPQHF	TGTGCCAGCAGCTCAGGGACAGGGGGCAATCAGCCCCAGCATTTT
TRBD2	TRBV4-3	TRBJ2-6	NA	CASSQGPRGAGANVLTF	TGCGCCAGCAGCCAAGGCCCTCGGGGGGCTGGGGCCAACGTCCTGACTTTC
TRBD2	TRBV11-3	TRBJ2-1	NA	CASSLGSGGLFF	TGTGCCAGCAGCTTGGGCTCGGGGGGTTTGTTCTTC
NA	TRBV30	TRBJ1-6	NA	CAWSVRAGTVTSPLHF	TGTGCCTGGAGTGTAAGGGCCGGGACCGTGACTTCACCCCTCCACTTT
NA	TRBV7-8	TRBJ1-1	NA	CASSLVAGPQGNTEAFF	TGTGCCAGCAGCTTAGTGGCAGGGCCCCAAGGGAACACTGAAGCTTTCTTT